This passage covers 20 T cell receptor beta chains from one sample sequenced in a study of T cell responses to AZD1222 COVID-19 vaccine. Some clones are missing from TCRdb's copy, which holds only in-frame ones; the method was immunoSEQ multiplex PCR. The sample has 180,000 or so clones; over 85% are singletons. Sequenced material: peripheral blood, taken on day 0 of AZD1222 vaccination. These receptors were taken from an adult in good health.

V is TRBV28 and J is TRBJ2-4; 7 nucleotides match TRBD2. V was pared by 10 bases and J by 5 bases, with 14 bases of the junction left unmatched. The CDR3 consists of 15 residues. The germline V gene encodes CDR1 MDHEN and CDR2 SYDVKM. Here the CDR3 reads CATTTGGVSENIQYF. The CDR3 DNA sequence: TGTGCCACGACTACGGGGGGTGTCAGCGAAAACATTCAGTACTTC.

The chain uses TRBV5-8 and TRBJ1-1, with TRBD1 matching 8 bases. The CDR3 spans 16 residues. Trimming cost V 4 bases and J 0 bases; bases outside gene matches: 8. Germline V CDR1 and CDR2: SGHTS, YDEGEE. The CDR3 sequence: CASSPGQVSLNTEAFF. Here the CDR3 DNA reads TGTGCCAGCAGCCCGGGACAGGTGTCTCTGAACACTGAAGCTTTCTTT.

The chain combines TRBV19 with TRBJ1-2; 10 bases align to TRBD1. The CDR3 extends over 15 amino acids. After removal of 6 bases from V and 6 bases from J, the junction contained 10 bases not matched to a gene. Germline V gene data show CDR1 as LNHDA and CDR2 as SQIVND (reference sequence). The CDR3: CASRGIGQGENGYTF. CDR3 DNA: TGTGCCAGTAGAGGGATAGGACAGGGGGAAAATGGCTACACCTTC.

The chain employs TRBV18 and TRBJ1-5; D call uncertain. Germline CDR1 is KGHSH and CDR2 is LQKENI. This CDR3 is 13 amino acids long. V lost 6 bases and J 8 bases, leaving 14 bases between the germline ends. The CDR3 DNA sequence: TGTGCCAGCTCTTCCGGGATTGGGGAGCCCCAGCATTTT. Its translation: CASSSGIGEPQHF.

The rearrangement joins TRBV7-8 to TRBJ2-2, with 8 positions matching TRBD2. V lost 5 bases to trimming and J lost 1 base; unmatched junction nucleotides: 6. Germline V lookup: CDR1 SGHVS, CDR2 FQNEAQ. The CDR3 sequence is 16 residues long. CDR3 sequence: CASSASSGLNTGELFF. The CDR3 bases are TGTGCCAGCAGCGCCTCTAGCGGGCTGAACACCGGGGAGCTGTTTTTT.

The CDR3 protein is CASSLNWNTEAFF. As DNA, the CDR3 is TGTGCCAGCAGCTTGAACTGGAACACTGAAGCTTTCTTT. The rearrangement joins TRBV5-4 to TRBJ1-1, with no clear D. V dropped 1 base and J dropped 1 base, with 5 bases sitting between them. The CDR3 runs to 13 residues. The germline V gene has CDR1 SGHNT and CDR2 YYREEE (reference sequence).

The chain has TRBV12-5 and TRBJ2-3, with 7 bases matching TRBD1. The CDR3 runs to 15 residues. J gave up 0 bases and V 7 bases, and 7 bases lay outside the gene matches. Germline V gene lookup returns CDR1 LGHNT and CDR2 FRNRAP. The CDR3 region is CASALGQPSTDTQYF. The CDR3 region has the DNA TGTGCTAGTGCCCTGGGACAGCCCAGCACAGATACGCAGTATTTT.

The DNA of the CDR3 is TGTGCCAGTTCATTTCTTTATGGCTACACCTTC. It encodes CASSFLYGYTF. The chain couples TRBV19 to TRBJ1-2; D call uncertain. The CDR3 runs to 11 residues. CDR1 is LNHDA, CDR2 SQIVND, per germline (reference sequence). V lost 8 bases, J lost 5 bases, and 9 bases lay in between.

This chain connects TRBV28 to TRBJ1-6; no firm D call. Germline V gene lookup returns CDR1 MDHEN and CDR2 SYDVKM. The V and J ends lost 11 bases and 11 bases respectively, with 7 bases between them. The length of the CDR3 is 9 residues. CDR3 nucleotide sequence: TGTGCCGCCGCCCCACCCCTCCACTTT. This encodes CAAAPPLHF.

CDR3 sequence reads: CASSLLDSSDSPLHF. The CDR3 DNA reads as TGTGCCAGCAGCCTACTGGACTCATCTGATTCACCCCTCCACTTT. The chain combines TRBV6-6 with TRBJ1-6; D is uncertain. Germline lookup yields CDR1 MNHNY and CDR2 SVGAGI (reference sequence). This CDR3 has 15 residues. The V gene lost 6 bases and the J gene lost 8 bases, with 17 bases spanning the gap.

This rearrangement joins TRBV5-5 to TRBJ1-1; 7 nucleotides agree with TRBD1. The junction had 2 bases not matched to a gene; V was cut back by 5 bases and J by 1 base. CDR1 is SGHKS, CDR2 YYEKEE, per germline (reference sequence). The CDR3 spans 13 residues. The DNA for the CDR3 is TGTGCCAGCAGTGGGGACAGGAACACTGAAGCTTTCTTT. This gives the protein CASSGDRNTEAFF. Based on the CDR3 plus reference TRBV5-5 and TRBJ1-1, the full variable domain is DAGVTQSPTHLIKTRGQQVTLRCSPISGHKSVSWYQQVLGQGPQFIFQYYEKEERGRGNFPDRFSARQFPNYSSELNVNALLLGDSALYLCASSGDRNTEAFFGQGTRLTVV.

The chain recombines TRBV10-3 with TRBJ2-5, with D tentatively TRBD1 (6 bases). Trimming took off 3 bases at V and 5 bases at J, with 16 bases between the two ends. The germline CDR1 and CDR2 sequences are ENHRY and SYGVKD. The CDR3 is 15 residues long. CDR3 sequence reads: CAISDSRGERETQYF. CDR3 in DNA: TGTGCCATCAGTGATAGCAGGGGAGAAAGGGAGACCCAGTACTTC.

This chain links TRBV6-5 with TRBJ1-1; D is possibly TRBD1 (5 bases). CDR1 is MNHEY, CDR2 SVGAGI, per germline. Trimming pared 6 bases from V and 7 bases from J, leaving 18 bases between. The CDR3 spans 14 residues. The CDR3 sequence: CASRPLTGFFEAFF. DNA for the CDR3: TGTGCCAGCAGACCCCTAACAGGATTCTTTGAAGCTTTCTTT.

The V and J genes are TRBV10-2 and TRBJ1-1; maybe TRBD1 (6 bases). CDR1 and CDR2 (germline): WSHSY, SAAADI. The CDR3 loop spans 15 amino acids. V lost 2 bases and J lost 0, with 10 bases in between. CDR3 nucleotides: TGCGCCAGCAGTGAGGCCAGGGGCATGAACACTGAAGCTTTCTTT. It yields the protein CASSEARGMNTEAFF.

This sequence joins TRBV5-4 and TRBJ1-2; D unclear. Germline V gene data show CDR1 as SGHNT and CDR2 as YYREEE (reference sequence). This CDR3 spans 15 amino acids. Trimming removed 0 bases at V and 5 bases at J, with 14 bases between. This CDR3 is CASSLAGGSEYGYTF. The CDR3 DNA follows: TGTGCCAGCAGCTTGGCCGGAGGATCGGAATATGGCTACACCTTC.

The V call is TRBV30, the J call TRBJ1-1; D is undetermined. Trimming removed 1 base from V and 8 bases from J, with 20 bases in between. The CDR3 has 15 amino acids. Germline assignment: CDR1 GTSNPN and CDR2 SVGIG (reference sequence). The CDR3 sequence: CAWSDPSRLVLEAFF. CDR3 bases: TGTGCCTGGAGTGATCCTTCTCGACTCGTCCTAGAAGCTTTCTTT.

J is TRBJ2-7 and V is TRBV10-3; maybe TRBD1 (7 bases). This CDR3 is built from 13 residues. The V gene's germline CDR1 is ENHRY and CDR2 SYGVKD. The V and J ends lost 6 bases and 2 bases respectively, with 11 bases between them. CDR3 residues: CAIRGGQTYEQYF. CDR3 in DNA: TGTGCCATCAGGGGGGGACAGACCTACGAGCAGTACTTC.

In its sample, this clone was seen once. The chain employs TRBV5-1 and TRBJ1-1; D unresolved. Germline V gene sequence: CDR1 SGHRS, CDR2 YFSETQ. Trimming stripped 0 bases from V and 3 bases from J, with 12 bases between. This CDR3 region has 15 residues. CDR3 region: CASSLGLVVDTEAFF. Written as DNA, the CDR3 is TGCGCCAGCAGCTTGGGACTCGTGGTGGACACTGAAGCTTTCTTT.

J is TRBJ1-1 and V is TRBV7-2, with D uncertain. Trimming cost V 5 bases and J 1 base, with 14 bases left between them. The V gene's germline CDR1 is SGHTA and CDR2 FQGNSA. CDR3 length: 15 residues. CDR3 sequence (DNA): TGTGCCAGCAGCCTATGGACGGCGGGGAACACTGAAGCTTTCTTT. Protein sequence: CASSLWTAGNTEAFF.

The chain links TRBV7-2 to TRBJ1-5; D is uncertain. The ends were cut back, 0 bases at V and 1 base at J, with 4 bases in the middle. In germline, CDR1 is SGHTA, CDR2 FQGNSA. The CDR3 sequence is 14 residues long. This CDR3 reads CASSLAKSNQPQHF. The CDR3 coding sequence is TGTGCCAGCAGCTTAGCCAAAAGCAATCAGCCCCAGCATTTT.